This TCR beta chain appears in the sequencing data of a study of shared clonotypes between healthy human individuals. The table came from immunoSEQ multiplex PCR; TCRdb's copy has only in-frame clones and leaves some out. Seen here are about 380,000 clones, around 96% observed once, and the top ten hold 0.32%. The sample comprised memory CD8+ T cells sorted from blood. Documented subset: CD45RO+ cells pooled with CCR7-negative TemRA cells. The source is a man aged 30 to 39 in good health.

CDR3 nucleotides: TGTGCCAGCTCACCGGACAGGTCAAAGGTCATGAACACTGAAGCTTTCTTT. It is translated as CASSPDRSKVMNTEAFF. The J gene is TRBJ1-1, the V gene TRBV18; 7 bases line up with TRBD1. This CDR3 contains 17 residues. With V trimmed by 3 bases and J by 0 bases, 10 bases remained unmatched. Germline V lookup: CDR1 KGHSH, CDR2 LQKENI.